The rows below give T cell receptor beta chains drawn from one sample of a study of T-cell memory formation after mild COVID-19. TCRdb processed the 5' RACE reads anew with MiXCR; each CDR3 protein has one entry. The sample lists fewer than 75,000 distinct CDR3 sequences, 12% occurring once. Sequencing input: PBMCs or a T cell subset sorted from them (not recorded which). The receptor source for this set is a man aged 18 to 30 who had mild COVID-19 (a few samples of this study predate the infection). Cell type and time point are not known. CDR3s include the opening cysteine and the closing phenylalanine or tryptophan. A D gene is named only where the DNA matches it firmly. Some rows have no size entry. The others give once, few or many, or a class for an expanded clone.

j_call d_call clone_size v_call cdr3_nt cdr3_aa
TRBJ1-1 - few TRBV28 TGTGCCAGCAGTTTTAATGCGGGCCGGGGGTCTGAAGCTTTCTTT CASSFNAGRGSEAFF
TRBJ2-7 TRBD2 - TRBV7-2 TGTGCCAGCAGCTTATCGGGGGGATCGGGCGAGCAGTACTTC CASSLSGGSGEQYF
TRBJ1-1 - - TRBV7-9 TGTGCCAGCAGCTTAATGAACACTGAAGCTTTCTTT CASSLMNTEAFF
TRBJ1-6 TRBD1 few TRBV7-2 TGTGCCAGCAGCTTAAGGACAGGGGGGAATTCACCCCTCCACTTT CASSLRTGGNSPLHF
TRBJ2-1 TRBD2 - TRBV20-1 TGCAGTGCAGGACTAGCGGCCTACAATGAGCAGTTCTTC CSAGLAAYNEQFF
TRBJ2-2 - few TRBV7-8 TGTGCCAGCAGCCCGTTGATTCCCCCCGGGGAGCTGTTTTTT CASSPLIPPGELFF
TRBJ2-7 - many TRBV7-2 TGTGCCAGCAGCTTATACGGGGGAGAGCAGTACTTC CASSLYGGEQYF
TRBJ2-3 TRBD1 - TRBV5-1 TGCGCCAGCAGCCCTTGGACAGGGGGCGCCCCAGATACGCAGTATTTT CASSPWTGGAPDTQYF
TRBJ2-5 - many TRBV18 TGTGCCAGCTCCCCCTTCTCCGGGACCGAAGAGACCCAGTACTTC CASSPFSGTEETQYF
TRBJ2-3 - - TRBV6-5 TGTGCCAGCAGTTACTCGATAGGCCTAGCCGTGGGGGATACGCAGTATTTT CASSYSIGLAVGDTQYF
TRBJ1-1 TRBD1 many TRBV7-9 TGTGCCAGCAGCTTCGGGACAGGTTTCTTGGACACTGAAGCTTTCTTT CASSFGTGFLDTEAFF
TRBJ1-2 - few TRBV20-1 TGCAGTGCTAGAGTAAGGGGCTACTATGGCTACACCTTC CSARVRGYYGYTF
TRBJ1-4 TRBD1 few TRBV6-6 TGTGCCAGCAGCTCTGGGACAGACGCTGAAAAACTGTTTTTT CASSSGTDAEKLFF
TRBJ2-5 - - TRBV12-3/TRBV12-4 TGTGCCAGCAACCGGGCCTTAGCAGGGATAGAGACCCAGTACTTC CASNRALAGIETQYF
TRBJ2-3 TRBD2 many TRBV10-3 TGTGCCATCAGTGCGACTAGCGGGGTAACAGATACGCAGTATTTT CAISATSGVTDTQYF
TRBJ2-7 - once TRBV9 TGTGCCAGCAGCGTAGGCACCGGACCGAGTTCGACCTACGAGCAGTACTTC CASSVGTGPSSTYEQYF
TRBJ2-7 TRBD2 - TRBV5-1 TGCGCCAGCAGCTTGGCAGGGAGGGCCTACGAGCAGTACTTC CASSLAGRAYEQYF
TRBJ2-3 - few TRBV5-1 TGCGCCAGCACGGAGTTCGGGGTCGCAGATACGCAGTATTTT CASTEFGVADTQYF
TRBJ2-1 - many TRBV7-2 TGTGCCAGCAGCTCTTTGGTGCGCGTGTCCTACAATGAGCAGTTCTTC CASSSLVRVSYNEQFF
TRBJ2-1 TRBD2 few TRBV5-1 TGCGCCAGCAGCTTGGGGACTAGCGGGGATGAGCAGTTCTTC CASSLGTSGDEQFF
TRBJ1-1 - - TRBV18 TGTGCCAGCTCACCACCAGGGGAGCCTCGGGAAGCTTTCTTT CASSPPGEPREAFF
TRBJ1-1 - - TRBV9 TGTGCCAGCAGCTCGAGAGGCAGCTTGAACACTGAAGCTTTCTTT CASSSRGSLNTEAFF